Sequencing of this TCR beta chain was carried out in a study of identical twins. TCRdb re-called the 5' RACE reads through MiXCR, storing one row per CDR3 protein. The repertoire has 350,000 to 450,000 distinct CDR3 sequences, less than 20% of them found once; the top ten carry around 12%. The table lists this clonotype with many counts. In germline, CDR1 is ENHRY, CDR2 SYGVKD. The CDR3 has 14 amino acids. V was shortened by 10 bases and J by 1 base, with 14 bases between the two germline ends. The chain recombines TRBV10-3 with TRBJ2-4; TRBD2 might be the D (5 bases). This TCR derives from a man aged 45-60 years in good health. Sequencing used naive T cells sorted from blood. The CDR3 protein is CATRGWEAKNIQYF. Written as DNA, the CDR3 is TGTGCCACCCGCGGATGGGAGGCCAAAAACATTCAGTACTTC.